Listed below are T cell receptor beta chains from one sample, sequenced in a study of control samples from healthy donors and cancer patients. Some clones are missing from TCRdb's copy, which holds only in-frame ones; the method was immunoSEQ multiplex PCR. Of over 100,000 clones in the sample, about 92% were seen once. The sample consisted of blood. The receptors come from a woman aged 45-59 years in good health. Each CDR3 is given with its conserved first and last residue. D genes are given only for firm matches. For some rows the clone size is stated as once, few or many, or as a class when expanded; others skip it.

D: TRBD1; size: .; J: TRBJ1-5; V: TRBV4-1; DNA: TGCGCCAGCAGCCAGACAGGGCAGGTTCAGCCCCAGCATTTT; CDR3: CASSQTGQVQPQHF
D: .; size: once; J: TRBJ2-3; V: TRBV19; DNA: TGTGCCAGTAGTCGGGGTTATCAGGGCACAGATACGCAGTATTTT; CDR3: CASSRGYQGTDTQYF
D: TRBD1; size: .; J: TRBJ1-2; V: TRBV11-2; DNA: TGTGCCAGCAGCTTGTCCGAGGGACAGCTTTATGGCTACACCTTC; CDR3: CASSLSEGQLYGYTF
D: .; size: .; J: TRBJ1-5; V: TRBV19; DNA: TGTGCCAGTAGTATCTCGGCCGGATGGGCCCAGCATTTT; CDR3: CASSISAGWAQHF
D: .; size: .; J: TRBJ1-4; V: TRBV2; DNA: TGTGCCAGCAGTGATCCCAGGCCCCCAGCCACACAGAATGAAAAACTGTTTTTT; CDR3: CASSDPRPPATQNEKLFF
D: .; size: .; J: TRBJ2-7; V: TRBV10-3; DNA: TGTGCCATCAGTGAGTCGACGGTAGGCAGGAGTTACGAGCAGTACTTC; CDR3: CAISESTVGRSYEQYF
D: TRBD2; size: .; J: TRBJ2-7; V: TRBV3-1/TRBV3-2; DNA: TGTGCCAGCAGCCCCTTGCTAGCGGGAGTCGGAGAGCAGTACTTC; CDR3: CASSPLLAGVGEQYF
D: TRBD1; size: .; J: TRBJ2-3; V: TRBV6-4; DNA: TGTGCCAGCAGTGAGACAGGGGTGGATACGCAGTATTTT; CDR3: CASSETGVDTQYF
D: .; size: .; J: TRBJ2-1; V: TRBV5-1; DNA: TGCGCCAGCAGCTCGAGAGCCGGGGACTCCTACAATGAGCAGTTCTTC; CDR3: CASSSRAGDSYNEQFF
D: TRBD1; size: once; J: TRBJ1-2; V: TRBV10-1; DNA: TGCGCCAGTCCATGGACAGGGGGTAAGGGCTACACCTTC; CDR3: CASPWTGGKGYTF
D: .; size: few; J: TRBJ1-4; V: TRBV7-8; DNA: TGTGCCAGCAGCTTAGAGTTGGGGGGGTATAATGAAAAACTGTTTTTT; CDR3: CASSLELGGYNEKLFF
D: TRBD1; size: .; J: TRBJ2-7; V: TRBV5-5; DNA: TGTGCCAGCAGCTTGGGGGACAGGGTTCTCTACGAGCAGTACTTC; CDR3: CASSLGDRVLYEQYF
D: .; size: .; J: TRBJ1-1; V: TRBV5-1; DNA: TGCGCCAGCAGCCCGGGACAATCGTACACTGAAGCTTTCTTT; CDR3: CASSPGQSYTEAFF
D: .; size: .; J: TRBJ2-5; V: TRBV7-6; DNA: TGTGCCAGCAGCCCCGCGACGGGGTTGGGGGAGACCCAGTACTTC; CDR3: CASSPATGLGETQYF
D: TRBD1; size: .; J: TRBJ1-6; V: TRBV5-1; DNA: TGCGCCAGCAGCTTAGGGGACAGGAGGGGGTCACCCCTCCACTTT; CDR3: CASSLGDRRGSPLHF
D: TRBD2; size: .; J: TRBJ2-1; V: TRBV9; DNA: TGTGCCAGCAGCCCGCGACTAGCGGGAGTGTTAACCTACAATGAGCAGTTCTTC; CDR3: CASSPRLAGVLTYNEQFF
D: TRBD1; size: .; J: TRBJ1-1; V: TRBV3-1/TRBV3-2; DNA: TGTGCCAGCAGCTACCAGGGGGGAGCTTTCTTT; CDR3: CASSYQGGAFF
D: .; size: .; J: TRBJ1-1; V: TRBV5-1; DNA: TGCGCCAGCAGCACGCGGGCAGGGAACACTGAAGCTTTCTTT; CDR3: CASSTRAGNTEAFF
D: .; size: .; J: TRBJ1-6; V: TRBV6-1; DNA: TGTGCCAGCAGTGAAGCGTTCGGCAGGGGAAATTCACCCCTCCACTTT; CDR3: CASSEAFGRGNSPLHF
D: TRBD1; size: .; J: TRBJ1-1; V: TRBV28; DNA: TGTGCCAGCAGTCCCCCCGACAGGGGTTTCGCTGAAGCTTTCTTT; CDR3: CASSPPDRGFAEAFF
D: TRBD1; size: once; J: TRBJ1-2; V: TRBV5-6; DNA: TGTGCCAGCAGCTCCGGGACAGGGACTGGCTACACCTTC; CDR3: CASSSGTGTGYTF
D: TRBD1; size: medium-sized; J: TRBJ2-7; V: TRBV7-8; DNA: TGTGCCAGCAGCTTCCCAATGACAGGGGGCGGATACGAGCAGTACTTC; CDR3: CASSFPMTGGGYEQYF
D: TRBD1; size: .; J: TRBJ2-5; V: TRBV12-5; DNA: TGTGCTAGTGGTTCCCAGGACAGGGGGCCCCAAGAGACCCAGTACTTC; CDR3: CASGSQDRGPQETQYF